The 2 T cell receptor beta chains presented below share a single source sample, sequenced in a study of blood T cell repertoires in COVID-19. Assay used: immunoSEQ multiplex PCR; TCRdb lists only in-frame clones, some missing. This sample has roughly 130,000 clones; roughly 80% occur once, and the top ten carry 16%. Sequenced: peripheral blood. All receptors derive from a woman between 45 and 65 years old with acute or convalescent COVID-19.

The chain joins TRBV5-1 to TRBJ2-3, with 8 bases fitting TRBD1. The CDR3 length is 16 residues. CDR1 and CDR2 (germline): SGHRS, YFSETQ. V lost 4 bases to trimming and J lost 2 bases; unmatched junction nucleotides: 9. The CDR3 reads CASSPGSGGNTDTQYF. CDR3 DNA sequence: TGCGCCAGCAGCCCAGGGTCAGGGGGCAACACAGATACGCAGTATTTT. The full variable domain, completed using reference TRBV5-1 and TRBJ2-3, is KAGVTQTPRYLIKTRGQQVTLSCSPISGHRSVSWYQQTPGQGLQFLFEYFSETQRNKGNFPGRFSGRQFSNSRSEMNVSTLELGDSALYLCASSPGSGGNTDTQYFGPGTRLTVL.

This clone has a handful of counts. The rearrangement joins TRBV2 to TRBJ1-4, with 8 positions matching TRBD1. Germline assignment: CDR1 SNHLY and CDR2 FYNNEI. The length of the CDR3 is 14 residues. J lost 7 bases, V lost 5 bases, and 6 bases had no gene match. The CDR3 sequence: CASSPDRDSEKLFF. The CDR3 DNA reads as TGTGCCAGCAGTCCGGACAGGGACAGTGAAAAACTGTTTTTT.